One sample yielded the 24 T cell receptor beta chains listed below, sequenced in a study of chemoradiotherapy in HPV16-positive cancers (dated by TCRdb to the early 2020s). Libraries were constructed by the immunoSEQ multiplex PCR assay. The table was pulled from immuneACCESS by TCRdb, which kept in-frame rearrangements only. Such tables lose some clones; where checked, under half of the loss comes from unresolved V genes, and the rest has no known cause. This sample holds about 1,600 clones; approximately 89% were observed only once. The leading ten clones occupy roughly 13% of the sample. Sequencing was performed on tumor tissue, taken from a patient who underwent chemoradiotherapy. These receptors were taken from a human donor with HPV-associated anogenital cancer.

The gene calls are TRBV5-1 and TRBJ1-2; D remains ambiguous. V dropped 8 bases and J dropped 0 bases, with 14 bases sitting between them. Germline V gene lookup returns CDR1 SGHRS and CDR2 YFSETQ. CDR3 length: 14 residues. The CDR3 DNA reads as TGCGCCAGTACCTCTTCGTCAGCTAACTATGGCTACACCTTC. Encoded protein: CASTSSSANYGYTF.

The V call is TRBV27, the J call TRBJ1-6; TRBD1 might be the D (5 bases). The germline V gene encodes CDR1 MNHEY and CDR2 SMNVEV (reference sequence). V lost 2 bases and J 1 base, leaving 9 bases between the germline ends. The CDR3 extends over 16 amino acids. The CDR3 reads CASSLSTGSYNSPLHF. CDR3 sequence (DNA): TGTGCCAGCAGTTTAAGTACAGGTTCCTATAATTCACCCCTCCACTTT.

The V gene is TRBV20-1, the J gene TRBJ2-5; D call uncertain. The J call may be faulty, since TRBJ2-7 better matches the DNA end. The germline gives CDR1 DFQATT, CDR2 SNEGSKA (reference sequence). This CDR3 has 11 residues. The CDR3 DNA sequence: TGCAGTGCTAGAGGCCCCGTCGAGCAGTACTTC. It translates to CSARGPVEQYF.

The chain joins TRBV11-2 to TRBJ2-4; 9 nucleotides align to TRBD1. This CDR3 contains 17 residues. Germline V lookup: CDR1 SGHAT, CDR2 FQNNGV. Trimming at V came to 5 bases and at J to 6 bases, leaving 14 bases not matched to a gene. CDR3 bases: TGTGCCAGCAGCAAAGACCCATACAGGGGGCGAAGAAACATTCAGTACTTC. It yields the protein CASSKDPYRGRRNIQYF.

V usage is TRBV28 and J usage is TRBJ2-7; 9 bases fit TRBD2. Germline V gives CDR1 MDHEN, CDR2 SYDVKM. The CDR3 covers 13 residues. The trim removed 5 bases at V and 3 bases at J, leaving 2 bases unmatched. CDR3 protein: CASSDSGSYEQYF. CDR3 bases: TGTGCCAGCAGTGATAGCGGGAGCTACGAGCAGTACTTC.

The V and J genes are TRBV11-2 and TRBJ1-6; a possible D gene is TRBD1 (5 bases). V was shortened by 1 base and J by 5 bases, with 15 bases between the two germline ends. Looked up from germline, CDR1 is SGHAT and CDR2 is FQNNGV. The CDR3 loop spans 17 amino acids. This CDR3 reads CASSLGPGRQNNSPLHF. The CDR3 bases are TGTGCCAGCAGCTTAGGCCCGGGGCGCCAAAATAATTCACCCCTCCACTTT.

The CDR3 DNA is TGTGCCAGCAGCTTGCTGGGACAGGGTCGGTCACCCCTCCACTTT. It codes for CASSLLGQGRSPLHF. The chain has TRBV9 and TRBJ1-6; 9 bases map to TRBD1. The CDR3 contains 15 residues. The junction had 9 bases not matched to a gene; V was cut back by 4 bases and J by 10 bases. Germline V gene sequence: CDR1 SGDLS, CDR2 YYNGEE.

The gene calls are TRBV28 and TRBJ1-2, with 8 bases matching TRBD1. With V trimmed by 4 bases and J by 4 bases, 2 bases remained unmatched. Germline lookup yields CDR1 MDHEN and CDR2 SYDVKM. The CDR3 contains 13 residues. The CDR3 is CASSSDRVYGYTF. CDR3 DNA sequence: TGTGCCAGCAGTTCGGACAGGGTCTATGGCTACACCTTC.

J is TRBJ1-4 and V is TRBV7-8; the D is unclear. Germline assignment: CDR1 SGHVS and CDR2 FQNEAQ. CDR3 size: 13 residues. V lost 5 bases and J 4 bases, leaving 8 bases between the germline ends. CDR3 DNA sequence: TGTGCCAGCAGCGGGGAGTATAATGAAAAACTGTTTTTT. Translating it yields CASSGEYNEKLFF.

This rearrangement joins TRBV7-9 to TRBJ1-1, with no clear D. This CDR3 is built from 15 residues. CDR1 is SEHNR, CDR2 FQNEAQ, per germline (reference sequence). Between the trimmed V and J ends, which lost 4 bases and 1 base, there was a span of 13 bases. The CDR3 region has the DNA TGTGCCAGCAGCTCCGCATTGGTGAGGAACACTGAAGCTTTCTTT. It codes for CASSSALVRNTEAFF.

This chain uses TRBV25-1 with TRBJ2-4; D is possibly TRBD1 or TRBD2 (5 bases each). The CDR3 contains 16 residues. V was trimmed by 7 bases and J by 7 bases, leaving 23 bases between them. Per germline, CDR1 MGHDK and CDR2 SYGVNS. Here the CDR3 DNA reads TGTGCCAGCATTCTTAGTGTCCGACAGCGCGGGAACATTCAGTACTTC. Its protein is CASILSVRQRGNIQYF.

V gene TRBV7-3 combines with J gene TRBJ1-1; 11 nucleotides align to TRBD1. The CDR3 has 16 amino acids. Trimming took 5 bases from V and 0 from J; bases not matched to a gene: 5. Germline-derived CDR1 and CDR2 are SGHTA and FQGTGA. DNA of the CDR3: TGTGCCAGCAGCAGGACAGGGGGCTCTCTGAACACTGAAGCTTTCTTT. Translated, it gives CASSRTGGSLNTEAFF.

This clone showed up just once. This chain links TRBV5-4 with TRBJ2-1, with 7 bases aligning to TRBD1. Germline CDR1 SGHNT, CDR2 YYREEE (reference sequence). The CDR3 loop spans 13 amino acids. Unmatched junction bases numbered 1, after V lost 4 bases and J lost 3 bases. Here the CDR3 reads CASSGQVYNEQFF. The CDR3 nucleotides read TGTGCCAGCAGCGGACAGGTCTACAATGAGCAGTTCTTC.

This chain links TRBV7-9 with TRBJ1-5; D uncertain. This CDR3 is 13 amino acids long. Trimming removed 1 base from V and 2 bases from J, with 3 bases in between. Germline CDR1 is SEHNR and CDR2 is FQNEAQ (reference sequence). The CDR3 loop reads CASSLDGNQPQHF. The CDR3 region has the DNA TGTGCCAGCAGCTTAGATGGCAATCAGCCCCAGCATTTT.

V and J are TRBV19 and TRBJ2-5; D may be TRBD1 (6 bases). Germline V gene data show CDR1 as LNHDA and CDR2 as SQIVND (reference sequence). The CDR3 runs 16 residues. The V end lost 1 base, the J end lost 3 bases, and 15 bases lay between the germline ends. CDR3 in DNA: TGTGCCAGTAGTATAGGAGGGACACGCCGCAAAGAGACCCAGTACTTC. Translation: CASSIGGTRRKETQYF.

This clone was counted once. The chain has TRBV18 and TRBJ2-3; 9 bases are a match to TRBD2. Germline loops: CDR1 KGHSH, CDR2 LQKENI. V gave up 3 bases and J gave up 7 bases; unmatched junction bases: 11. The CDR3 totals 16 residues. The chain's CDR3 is CASSPQTSGPFNTQYF. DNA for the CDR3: TGTGCCAGCTCACCGCAGACTAGCGGCCCTTTTAATACGCAGTATTTT.

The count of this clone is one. DNA for the CDR3: TGTGCCAGCAGTCAGGGGTCGGGCAATGAAAAACTGTTTTTT. It is translated as CASSQGSGNEKLFF. The chain employs TRBV6-6 and TRBJ1-4; TRBD1 is a possible D gene (6 bases). CDR1 is MNHNY and CDR2 is SVGAGI in the germline V gene (reference sequence). This CDR3 comprises 14 residues. V shed 5 bases and J shed 5 bases, with 12 bases lying between them.

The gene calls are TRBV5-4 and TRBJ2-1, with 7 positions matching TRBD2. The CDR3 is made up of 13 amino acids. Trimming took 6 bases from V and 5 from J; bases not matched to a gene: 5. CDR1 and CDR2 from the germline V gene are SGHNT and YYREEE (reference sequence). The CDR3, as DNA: TGTGCCAGCACCTCGACTAGCCACAATGAGCAGTTCTTC. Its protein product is CASTSTSHNEQFF.

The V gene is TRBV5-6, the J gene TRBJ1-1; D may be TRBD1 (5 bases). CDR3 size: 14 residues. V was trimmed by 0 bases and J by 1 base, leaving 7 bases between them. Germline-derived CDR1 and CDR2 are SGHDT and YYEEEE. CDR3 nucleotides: TGTGCCAGCAGCTTGGGACAGTCGAACACTGAAGCTTTCTTT. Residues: CASSLGQSNTEAFF.

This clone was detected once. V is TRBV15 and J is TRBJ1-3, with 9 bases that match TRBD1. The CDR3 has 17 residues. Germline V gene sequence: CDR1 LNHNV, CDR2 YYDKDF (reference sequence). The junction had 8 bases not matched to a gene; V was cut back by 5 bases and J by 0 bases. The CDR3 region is CATSSRTGAHSGNTIYF. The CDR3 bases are TGTGCCACCAGCTCCCGGACAGGGGCCCACTCTGGAAACACCATATATTTT.

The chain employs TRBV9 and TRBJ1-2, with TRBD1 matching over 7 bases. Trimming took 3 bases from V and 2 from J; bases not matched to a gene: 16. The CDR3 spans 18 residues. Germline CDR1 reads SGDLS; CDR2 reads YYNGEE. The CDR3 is CASSDGIQGLSRNYGYTF. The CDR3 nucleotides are TGTGCCAGCAGCGACGGGATACAGGGGTTGAGCCGAAACTATGGCTACACCTTC. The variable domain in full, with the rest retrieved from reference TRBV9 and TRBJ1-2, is DSGVTQTPKHLITATGQRVTLRCSPRSGDLSVYWYQQSLDQGLQFLIQYYNGEERAKGNILERFSAQQFPDLHSELNLSSLELGDSALYFCASSDGIQGLSRNYGYTFGSGTRLTVV.

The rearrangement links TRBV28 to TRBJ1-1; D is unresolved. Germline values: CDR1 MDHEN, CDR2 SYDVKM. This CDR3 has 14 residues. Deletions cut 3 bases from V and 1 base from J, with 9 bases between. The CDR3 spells CASSLPYENTEAFF. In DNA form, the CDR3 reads TGTGCCAGCAGTTTGCCGTATGAGAACACTGAAGCTTTCTTT.

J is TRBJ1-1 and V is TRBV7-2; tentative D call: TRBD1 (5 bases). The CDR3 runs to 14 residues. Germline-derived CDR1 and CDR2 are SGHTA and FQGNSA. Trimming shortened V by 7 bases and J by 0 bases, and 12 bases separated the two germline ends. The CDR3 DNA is TGTGCCAGCAACGAACAGGCCTTGAACACTGAAGCTTTCTTT. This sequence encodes CASNEQALNTEAFF.

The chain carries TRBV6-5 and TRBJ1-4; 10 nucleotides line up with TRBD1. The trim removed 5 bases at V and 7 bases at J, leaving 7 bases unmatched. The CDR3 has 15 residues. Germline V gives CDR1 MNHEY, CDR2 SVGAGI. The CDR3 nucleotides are TGTGCCAGCAGTCTGGACAGGGGGAAGGGTGAAAAACTGTTTTTT. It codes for CASSLDRGKGEKLFF.